The 16 T cell receptor beta chains below all came from one sample that was sequenced in a study of T cells in Graves' hyperthyroidism and ophthalmopathy. RNA transcripts gave rise to amplified TCR beta CDR3 regions. Primed by the HTBI set, a first-round RT-PCR was run on the TCR CDR3. TCRdb processed the multiplex PCR reads anew with MiXCR; each CDR3 protein has one entry. The sample records 550,000 to 600,000 distinct CDR3 sequences, 12% to 15% being singletons. The specimen was blood. The receptors come from a woman aged 18 to 35 with Graves' ophthalmopathy.

This clonotype was picked up many times. The rearrangement joins TRBV6-2 or TRBV6-3 to TRBJ2-7, with TRBD1 as a possible D gene (6 bases). With 6 bases removed from V and 0 bases from J, the gap between germline ends came to 15 bases. Per germline, CDR1 MNHEY and CDR2 SVGEGT. The CDR3 consists of 15 residues. CDR3 nucleotides: TGTGCCAGCAGCTTCGACAGGACTTACTCCTACGAGCAGTACTTC. It yields the protein CASSFDRTYSYEQYF.

The J gene is TRBJ1-2, the V gene TRBV29-1; no clear D. Looked up from germline, CDR1 is SQVTM and CDR2 is ANQGSEA. This CDR3 has 13 residues. V was shortened by 5 bases and J by 5 bases, with 15 bases between the two germline ends. The CDR3: CSVPKAAQYGYTF. CDR3 DNA: TGCAGCGTTCCTAAGGCGGCCCAATATGGCTACACCTTC. The variable domain in full, completed from reference TRBV29-1 and TRBJ1-2, reads SAVISQKPSRDICQRGTSLTIQCQVDSQVTMMFWYRQQPGQSLTLIATANQGSEATYESGFVIDKFPISRPNLTFSTLTVSNMSPEDSSIYLCSVPKAAQYGYTFGSGTRLTVV.

This clonotype was observed at least ten times. This chain links TRBV3-1 with TRBJ2-5; TRBD2 matches 13 bases. The V gene end was trimmed by 0 bases and the J gene end by 5 bases; junction bases not matched to a gene: 6. The CDR3 extends over 17 amino acids. Germline lookup yields CDR1 LGHDT and CDR2 YNNKEL (reference sequence). The CDR3 DNA reads TGTGCCAGCAGCCAAGATAGACTAGCGGGAGGCGAGGAGACCCAGTACTTC. Translated, it gives CASSQDRLAGGEETQYF.

This clonotype was seen at least ten times. This chain uses TRBV7-3 with TRBJ2-3; a possible D gene is TRBD2 (6 bases). The V end was cut by 3 bases, the J end by 0 bases, with 16 bases between. CDR3 length equals 17 residues. From germline, CDR1 is SGHTA and CDR2 FQGTGA. The CDR3 here is CASSLVGGMGSTDTQYF. The CDR3 DNA is TGTGCCAGCAGCTTGGTGGGCGGGATGGGCAGCACAGATACGCAGTATTTT.

This clonotype was seen a handful of times. J is TRBJ2-1 and V is TRBV18, with D perhaps TRBD2 (6 bases). V lost 6 bases and J lost 12, with 18 bases in between. Germline values: CDR1 KGHSH, CDR2 LQKENI. This CDR3 has 13 residues. The CDR3 nucleotides are TGTGCCAGCTCTTCCTTCCCGGGAGAAGGGCAGTTCTTC. Amino acid sequence: CASSSFPGEGQFF.

The chain has TRBV19 and TRBJ2-1; 8 bases fit TRBD2. The CDR3 sequence is 15 residues long. Trimming at V came to 3 bases and at J to 7 bases, leaving 8 bases not matched to a gene. Germline CDR1 reads LNHDA; CDR2 reads SQIVND (reference sequence). CDR3 nucleotide sequence: TGTGCCAGTAGTATGACGTCGGGAGGGGCTAATGAGCAGTTCTTC. The encoded protein is CASSMTSGGANEQFF.

Notes on this clonotype: A much larger clone sits a single nucleotide away, making a read error possible. The J gene is TRBJ2-7, the V gene TRBV20-1; D might be TRBD1 (5 bases). The CDR3 spans 15 residues. CDR1 and CDR2 from the germline V gene are DFQATT and SNEGSKA (reference sequence). V lost 0 bases and J lost 9, with 21 bases in between. CDR3 nucleotides: TGCAGTGCTAGAGATGGTAACGGGCCAGGGTGGGGGCAGTACTTC. Translated, it gives CSARDGNGPGWGQYF.

In its sample, this clonotype was seen a few times. J is TRBJ1-2 and V is TRBV7-9; D is possibly TRBD1 (6 bases). The CDR3 is 18 residues long. Germline V gives CDR1 SEHNR, CDR2 FQNEAQ (reference sequence). V shed 4 bases and J shed 4 bases, with 25 bases lying between them. CDR3 region: CASSSWGRGLLGGYGYTF. The CDR3, as DNA: TGTGCCAGCAGCTCATGGGGCAGGGGCCTCCTGGGTGGCTATGGCTACACCTTC.

This clonotype has a count of ten or more. The chain couples TRBV27 to TRBJ2-1; no firm D call. The CDR3 contains 14 residues. V lost 5 bases, J lost 6 bases, and 14 bases lay in between. Germline values: CDR1 MNHEY, CDR2 SMNVEV (reference sequence). The CDR3 loop reads CASSPYVTVNEQFF. The CDR3 nucleotides read TGTGCCAGCAGTCCTTACGTTACTGTCAATGAGCAGTTCTTC.

This chain joins TRBV4-3 and TRBJ1-6; weak D call: TRBD1 (5 bases). V was pared by 5 bases and J by 10 bases, with 24 bases between. Germline assignment: CDR1 LGHNA and CDR2 YSLEER. The CDR3 is 17 amino acids. Here the CDR3 reads CASSSLGGDGFGSPLHF. As DNA, the CDR3 is TGCGCCAGCAGCTCGTTGGGGGGAGACGGGTTCGGGTCACCCCTCCACTTT.

V and J are TRBV5-6 and TRBJ2-7; D may be TRBD1 or TRBD2 (5 bases each). CDR3 length equals 14 residues. V lost 4 bases and J lost 6, with 17 bases in between. CDR1 is SGHDT, CDR2 YYEEEE, per germline. The CDR3 nucleotides are TGTGCCAGCAGCCAAGGACTGGGCCAGGGCGAGCAGTACTTC. It encodes CASSQGLGQGEQYF.

This clonotype appeared many times. The V and J genes are TRBV5-1 and TRBJ2-7, with a weak D call TRBD1 (5 bases). The CDR3 contains 16 residues. Trimming pared 0 bases from V and 5 bases from J, leaving 18 bases between. Per the germline V gene, CDR1 is SGHRS and CDR2 is YFSETQ. In DNA, the CDR3 is TGCGCCAGCAGCTTGGGATGGTCAGGGAAAGGTAACGAGCAGTACTTC. Its protein is CASSLGWSGKGNEQYF. Together with reference TRBV5-1 and TRBJ2-7, the CDR3 gives the full variable domain: KAGVTQTPRYLIKTRGQQVTLSCSPISGHRSVSWYQQTPGQGLQFLFEYFSETQRNKGNFPGRFSGRQFSNSRSEMNVSTLELGDSALYLCASSLGWSGKGNEQYFGPGTRLTVT.

This clonotype was counted at least ten times. V and J are TRBV6-1 and TRBJ1-2; possible D gene TRBD1, 6 bases. Trimming took off 5 bases at V and 9 bases at J, with 13 bases between the two ends. Germline CDR1 MNHNS, CDR2 SASEGT. The CDR3 sequence is 12 residues long. In nucleotides, the CDR3 is TGTGCCAGCAGTTGGGAGGGGGTTCGCTACACCTTC. It specifies CASSWEGVRYTF.

In this sample, this clonotype turned up many times. The chain has TRBV20-1 and TRBJ2-1; D is uncertain. The germline CDR1 and CDR2 sequences are DFQATT and SNEGSKA (reference sequence). CDR3 length equals 14 residues. Trimming shortened V by 4 bases and J by 1 base, and 11 bases separated the two germline ends. CDR3 loop: CSATVADSYNEQFF. CDR3 nucleotides: TGCAGTGCTACCGTCGCGGATTCCTACAATGAGCAGTTCTTC.

This clonotype was found many times. This rearrangement joins TRBV7-9 to TRBJ2-5, with D perhaps matching TRBD1 (8 bases). The V gene lost 5 bases and the J gene lost 5 bases, with 21 bases spanning the gap. CDR1 and CDR2 (germline): SEHNR, FQNEAQ (reference sequence). The CDR3 is made up of 16 amino acids. The chain's CDR3 is CASSPIPTGEGETQYF. The CDR3 nucleotides read TGTGCCAGCAGCCCCATTCCGACAGGGGAGGGTGAGACCCAGTACTTC.

In this sample, this clonotype turned up many times. The rearrangement joins TRBV29-1 to TRBJ2-3; no clear D gene. V lost 4 bases and J 4 bases, leaving 15 bases between the germline ends. CDR1 and CDR2 (germline): SQVTM, ANQGSEA. The CDR3 loop spans 14 amino acids. DNA of the CDR3: TGCAGCGTTGCGGGCTCCGACGGCGCAGATACGCAGTATTTT. Translating gives CSVAGSDGADTQYF.